One and the same sample provided the 29 T cell receptor beta chains below, sequenced in a study of human T cells and chemical hapten exposure. Time point: pre-sensitization, week 0. Treatment in this sample: therapeutic diphenylcyclopropenone sensitization with weekly scalp DPC. Via MiXCR, TCRdb re-called the RACE reads, giving one row per CDR3 protein. This sample has approximately 370,000 distinct CDR3 sequences, with approximately 5.8% found just once. The input for sequencing was whole blood, taken in connection with sensitization to the hapten diphenylcyclopropenone (DPC). These receptors were taken from a young woman with alopecia areata. Some clones in this sample may be carry-over from other donors' samples.

J is TRBJ2-7 and V is TRBV20-1; TRBD2 aligns across 9 bases. The CDR3 extends over 14 amino acids. Germline values: CDR1 DFQATT, CDR2 SNEGSKA (reference sequence). J was trimmed by 7 bases and V by 7 bases; bases with no gene match: 14. CDR3 in DNA: TGCAGTGTAGGCAGCGGGGGGCACCCAAAGGAGCAGTACTTC. The encoded protein is CSVGSGGHPKEQYF.

There are many counts of this clonotype. The chain uses TRBV7-9 and TRBJ1-2; tentatively, D is TRBD1 (5 bases). Germline V lookup: CDR1 SEHNR, CDR2 FQNEAQ (reference sequence). V lost 6 bases, J lost 4 bases, and 15 bases lay in between. This CDR3 has 14 amino acids. The CDR3 DNA reads TGTGCCAGCAGTGGCCGGCAGGGAGGCTATGGCTACACCTTC. Its translation: CASSGRQGGYGYTF.

This clonotype was counted many times. The chain links TRBV28 to TRBJ2-1; D gene unclear. Germline assignment: CDR1 MDHEN and CDR2 SYDVKM. The V gene lost 3 bases and the J gene lost 4 bases, with 13 bases spanning the gap. The CDR3 covers 15 residues. The CDR3 coding sequence is TGTGCCAGCAGTTTCGTCCCGATCCGGTACAATGAGCAGTTCTTC. Translated, it gives CASSFVPIRYNEQFF.

The chain combines TRBV4-3 with TRBJ1-1; the D is unclear. Germline CDR1 reads LGHNA; CDR2 reads YSLEER. The CDR3 spans 15 residues. Trimming took off 1 base at V and 5 bases at J, with 14 bases between the two ends. CDR3 nucleotides: TGCGCCAGCAGCCAAGGTAGTCTGGGTAATACTGAAGCTTTCTTT. This encodes CASSQGSLGNTEAFF.

This clonotype has only a few counts. The rearrangement uses TRBV2 and TRBJ1-2; D might be TRBD1 (5 bases). Between the trimmed V and J ends, which lost 4 bases and 4 bases, there was a span of 13 bases. The CDR3 has 14 amino acids. Germline-derived CDR1 and CDR2 are SNHLY and FYNNEI. This CDR3 reads CASSGDGGAYGYTF. The DNA for the CDR3 is TGTGCCAGCAGTGGGGACGGAGGGGCCTATGGCTACACCTTC.

This chain uses TRBV2 with TRBJ1-2; D uncertain. This CDR3 is 13 amino acids long. Trimming left V 3 bases short and J 7 bases short, with 12 bases between. Looked up from germline, CDR1 is SNHLY and CDR2 is FYNNEI. The CDR3 protein is CASSEGRRPGYTF. The CDR3 nucleotides are TGTGCCAGCAGTGAGGGCAGGAGGCCTGGCTACACCTTC.

The J gene is TRBJ1-1, the V gene TRBV4-2; tentatively, D is TRBD1 (5 bases). Germline V lookup: CDR1 LGHNA, CDR2 YNFKEQ. Trimming pared 1 base from V and 3 bases from J, leaving 15 bases between. The CDR3 extends over 16 amino acids. CDR3 in amino acids: CASSQGYVGGDTEAFF. The CDR3 nucleotides are TGTGCCAGCAGCCAAGGTTATGTCGGGGGAGACACTGAAGCTTTCTTT.

At least ten counts were recorded for this clonotype. The V gene is TRBV18, the J gene TRBJ1-3; D gene uncertain. Germline V gives CDR1 KGHSH, CDR2 LQKENI. The length of the CDR3 is 16 residues. Trimming stripped 3 bases from V and 0 bases from J, with 12 bases between. The CDR3 here is CASSPRTGYSGNTIYF. In DNA, the CDR3 is TGTGCCAGCTCACCGAGGACGGGCTACTCTGGAAACACCATATATTTT.

This clonotype occurred a few times. The rearrangement uses TRBV9 and TRBJ2-4, with a possible D match to TRBD2 (5 bases). The V end lost 4 bases, the J end lost 0 bases, and 11 bases lay between the germline ends. CDR1 is SGDLS, CDR2 YYNGEE, per germline. The CDR3 sequence is 15 residues long. CDR3 in DNA: TGTGCCAGCAGCCCCTACAGCGGAGCCAAAAACATTCAGTACTTC. This codes for CASSPYSGAKNIQYF. The variable domain in full, completed from reference TRBV9 and TRBJ2-4, reads DSGVTQTPKHLITATGQRVTLRCSPRSGDLSVYWYQQSLDQGLQFLIQYYNGEERAKGNILERFSAQQFPDLHSELNLSSLELGDSALYFCASSPYSGAKNIQYFGAGTRLSVL.

This clonotype was observed many times. V and J are TRBV20-1 and TRBJ2-3, with 12 nucleotides matching TRBD2. CDR3 length: 14 amino acids. Germline-derived CDR1 and CDR2 are DFQATT and SNEGSKA (reference sequence). With 6 bases clipped from V and 4 bases from J, the junction kept 5 bases outside the gene matches. As DNA, the CDR3 is TGCAGTGCGCAGACTAGCGGGGGCTCAGATACGCAGTATTTT. Translated: CSAQTSGGSDTQYF.

This clonotype was observed at least ten times. This chain uses TRBV21-1 with TRBJ2-4; the listed D gene, TRBD1, was not tested against the DNA. TRBV21-1 is termed a pseudogene. This CDR3 has 18 amino acids. In nucleotides, the CDR3 is TGTGCCAGCGAGCAAAATTTGGGGACAAGATTAGCCAAAAACATTCAGTACTTC. Protein sequence: CASEQNLGTRLAKNIQYF.

Comments on this clonotype: This may arise from a read error, as a much more abundant clone is one base away. The CDR3 coding sequence is TGTGCCAGCAGCCGGACTAGCGGGACAGGGAATGAGCAGTTCTTC. The encoded protein is CASSRTSGTGNEQFF. V usage is TRBV5-4 and J usage is TRBJ2-1; 12 positions match TRBD2. Trimming at V came to 4 bases and at J to 7 bases, leaving 6 bases not matched to a gene. The CDR3 extends over 15 amino acids. Germline CDR1 is SGHNT and CDR2 is YYREEE (reference sequence).

This clonotype was seen ten or more times. The chain is built from TRBV7-2 and TRBJ1-1, with 8 bases identical to TRBD1. V dropped 2 bases and J dropped 4; count of bases not matched to a gene: 6. The CDR3 totals 15 residues. The germline gives CDR1 SGHTA, CDR2 FQGNSA. The CDR3 region has the DNA TGTGCCAGCAGCTTAAACCGGGACAGGAGCACTGAAGCTTTCTTT. Protein sequence: CASSLNRDRSTEAFF.

The gene calls are TRBV4-3 and TRBJ2-1, with a possible D match to TRBD2 (5 bases). Germline loops: CDR1 LGHNA, CDR2 YSLEER. The CDR3 runs 15 residues. V was clipped by 4 bases and J by 7 bases, with 17 bases between them. CDR3 sequence (DNA): TGCGCCAGCAGCCCATCTCCCGGCGGGCGGAATGAGCAGTTCTTC. Translating it yields CASSPSPGGRNEQFF.

This clonotype was seen more than once but under ten times. V and J are TRBV12-3 or TRBV12-4 and TRBJ1-1; the match to TRBD1 covers 7 bases. J gave up 4 bases and V 6 bases, and 11 bases lay outside the gene matches. The CDR3 covers 15 residues. CDR3 nucleotide sequence: TGTGCCAGCAGCGGTGAAACAGGGGAAGGCACTGAAGCTTTCTTT. It translates to CASSGETGEGTEAFF.

This clonotype turned up a few times. The chain has TRBV6-2 or TRBV6-3 and TRBJ2-3, with D unclear. With 1 base removed from V and 1 base from J, the gap between germline ends came to 6 bases. The CDR3 has 14 residues. Germline V gives CDR1 MNHEY, CDR2 SVGEGT. The CDR3, as DNA: TGTGCCAGCAGTTACTTCGGCGGCACAGATACGCAGTATTTT. Protein product: CASSYFGGTDTQYF.

This clonotype was picked up many times. This chain uses TRBV4-3 with TRBJ1-2, with a weak D call TRBD1 (6 bases). Germline CDR1 is LGHNA and CDR2 is YSLEER. The CDR3 contains 16 residues. V was cut by 0 bases and J by 4 bases, with 15 bases left in between. The CDR3 DNA reads as TGCGCCAGCAGCCAAGATACCCAGGGGCCATTCTATGGCTACACCTTC. Protein product: CASSQDTQGPFYGYTF.

This chain links TRBV5-5 with TRBJ1-4; D gene uncertain. The germline CDR1 and CDR2 sequences are SGHKS and YYEKEE (reference sequence). Trimming stripped 3 bases from V and 0 bases from J, with 12 bases between. CDR3 length equals 16 residues. CDR3 DNA sequence: TGTGCCAGCAGCTGGGGTACGGGGACAACTAATGAAAAACTGTTTTTT. Protein product: CASSWGTGTTNEKLFF.

This clonotype was counted only a few times. The chain couples TRBV7-2 to TRBJ1-6; D ambiguous. The germline V and J ends were trimmed by 1 base and 10 bases, with 14 bases remaining between them. Germline V CDR1 and CDR2: SGHTA, FQGNSA. CDR3 length equals 15 residues. CDR3 protein: CASSLEGYSNSPLHF. In DNA, the CDR3 is TGTGCCAGCAGCTTAGAAGGGTACTCCAACTCACCCCTCCACTTT.

This clonotype has just a few counts. The chain combines TRBV6-5 with TRBJ2-7; TRBD1 matches 9 bases. CDR1 and CDR2 from the germline V gene are MNHEY and SVGAGI. The CDR3 covers 16 residues. The ends lost 5 bases at V and 1 base at J; junction bases unmatched: 9. For the CDR3, the DNA is TGTGCCAGCAGTAAGACCGGGACAGGGACTTCCTACGAGCAGTACTTC. It is translated as CASSKTGTGTSYEQYF.

This clonotype was observed many times. This sequence joins TRBV27 and TRBJ2-7; TRBD1 matches 8 bases. Losses at the gene ends were 2 bases for V and 2 bases for J; bases not matched to a gene: 8. The germline gives CDR1 MNHEY, CDR2 SMNVEV (reference sequence). The CDR3 is 16 residues long. The CDR3 bases are TGTGCCAGCAGTTTAATCGGCACAGGGGGTCCCTACGAGCAGTACTTC. Translating gives CASSLIGTGGPYEQYF.

This clonotype has ten or more counts. The V call is TRBV20-1, the J call TRBJ1-1; D is possibly TRBD1 (5 bases). The ends were cut back, 3 bases at V and 13 bases at J, with 21 bases in the middle. The CDR3 contains 13 residues. CDR1 and CDR2 from the germline V gene are DFQATT and SNEGSKA (reference sequence). CDR3 sequence: CSASQPGPKSVFF. CDR3 sequence (DNA): TGCAGTGCTAGCCAACCGGGACCAAAATCGGTTTTCTTT.

This clonotype was observed many times. The genes are TRBV12-5 and TRBJ1-5; 7 nucleotides align to TRBD1. The trim removed 5 bases at V and 6 bases at J, leaving 10 bases unmatched. This CDR3 comprises 15 residues. CDR1 LGHNT and CDR2 FRNRAP come from the germline V gene. The DNA of the CDR3 is TGTGCTAGTGGTATCGACAGGGTAAGTCGTCAGCCCCAGCATTTT. It specifies CASGIDRVSRQPQHF.

This clonotype has at least ten counts. The V gene is TRBV4-3, the J gene TRBJ1-1; no definite D call. Between the trimmed V and J ends, which lost 1 base and 8 bases, there was a span of 20 bases. The CDR3 has 16 residues. The germline gives CDR1 LGHNA, CDR2 YSLEER. CDR3 amino acids: CASSQVSNAGMGEAFF. Here the CDR3 DNA reads TGCGCCAGCAGCCAAGTCTCCAATGCCGGGATGGGGGAAGCTTTCTTT.

This clonotype came up a few times. The chain links TRBV6-1 to TRBJ2-7, with D perhaps TRBD2 (7 bases). Per the germline V gene, CDR1 is MNHNS and CDR2 is SASEGT. The germline V and J ends were trimmed by 7 bases and 3 bases, with 13 bases remaining between them. The CDR3 runs to 13 residues. Here the CDR3 reads CASKAGAYYEQYF. CDR3 in DNA: TGTGCCAGCAAGGCGGGGGCATACTACGAGCAGTACTTC.

This clonotype appeared a few times. J is TRBJ2-7 and V is TRBV6-5; D is uncertain. The V end lost 10 bases, the J end lost 2 bases, and 15 bases lay between the germline ends. The CDR3 runs to 13 residues. Germline values: CDR1 MNHEY, CDR2 SVGAGI. The chain's CDR3 is CATAVPGTYEQYF. The DNA of the CDR3 is TGTGCCACCGCCGTCCCAGGAACCTACGAGCAGTACTTC.

This chain joins TRBV20-1 and TRBJ2-1; 9 bases are a match to TRBD2. The germline V gene encodes CDR1 DFQATT and CDR2 SNEGSKA (reference sequence). Trimming took 2 bases from V and 3 from J; bases not matched to a gene: 2. The CDR3 consists of 14 residues. In DNA form, the CDR3 reads TGCAGTGCTAGATTAGCGGGGGTCTACAATGAGCAGTTCTTC. It yields the protein CSARLAGVYNEQFF.

The table lists this clonotype with many counts. The rearrangement links TRBV3-2 to TRBJ2-1. TRBV3-2 is shown as a pseudogene. This CDR3 is built from 9 residues. The CDR3 loop is CASSNEQFF. The CDR3, as DNA: TGTGCCAGCAGCAATGAGCAGTTCTTC.

This clonotype has only a few counts. This chain connects TRBV28 to TRBJ1-1; 9 bases align to TRBD1. Germline loops: CDR1 MDHEN, CDR2 SYDVKM. CDR3 length: 16 residues. With 5 bases clipped from V and 4 bases from J, the junction kept 11 bases outside the gene matches. The CDR3 sequence is CASSVDRDRETTEAFF. The CDR3, as DNA: TGTGCCAGCAGTGTTGACAGGGACAGGGAGACCACTGAAGCTTTCTTT. The variable domain in full, with the rest retrieved from reference TRBV28 and TRBJ1-1, is DVKVTQSSRYLVKRTGEKVFLECVQDMDHENMFWYRQDPGLGLRLIYFSYDVKMKEKGDIPEGYSVSREKKERFSLILESASTNQTSMYLCASSVDRDRETTEAFFGQGTRLTVV.